This is a list of T cell receptor beta chains from one sample in a study of cytomegalovirus exposure and HLA in healthy donors. Sequenced by immunoSEQ multiplex PCR; TCRdb stores in-frame clones only, minus some. Among some 54,000 clones listed, around 84% were seen once. The specimen sequenced was PBMCs. The receptors here all came from a male donor in good health and CMV-seronegative. CDR3s include the opening cysteine and the closing phenylalanine or tryptophan. The order of the fields is D gene, clone size, J gene, V gene, CDR3 protein, CDR3 DNA. D genes are given only for firm matches. Size is stated for part of the rows, as once, few or many counts, or as a class when the clone is expanded.

d_gene: .; abundance: once; j_gene: TRBJ2-5; v_gene: TRBV7-2; CDR3aa: CASSLQPGLRETQYF; CDR3nt: TGTGCCAGCAGCCTCCAGCCGGGACTGAGGGAGACCCAGTACTTC
d_gene: TRBD2; abundance: few; j_gene: TRBJ2-5; v_gene: TRBV5-4; CDR3aa: CASSGTSGEETQYF; CDR3nt: TGTGCCAGCAGCGGGACTAGCGGGGAAGAGACCCAGTACTTC
d_gene: .; abundance: once; j_gene: TRBJ2-5; v_gene: TRBV7-6; CDR3aa: CASRAGVEGPVETQYF; CDR3nt: TGTGCCAGCCGCGCAGGGGTTGAGGGGCCGGTGGAGACCCAGTACTTC
d_gene: .; abundance: .; j_gene: TRBJ2-6; v_gene: TRBV4-3; CDR3aa: CASSQGEHSGANVLTF; CDR3nt: TGCGCCAGCAGCCAAGGGGAGCACTCTGGGGCCAACGTCCTGACTTTC
d_gene: .; abundance: .; j_gene: TRBJ1-3; v_gene: TRBV5-6; CDR3aa: CASSFLGQPISGNTIYF; CDR3nt: TGTGCCAGCAGCTTCCTAGGACAGCCTATCTCTGGAAACACCATATATTTT
d_gene: TRBD2; abundance: .; j_gene: TRBJ2-3; v_gene: TRBV10-3; CDR3aa: CASSPGLAGGRIDTQYF; CDR3nt: TGTGCCAGCTCTCCGGGACTAGCGGGGGGGCGGATAGATACGCAGTATTTT
d_gene: TRBD2; abundance: .; j_gene: TRBJ2-5; v_gene: TRBV7-2; CDR3aa: CASSSRGSGGRETQYF; CDR3nt: TGTGCCAGCAGCTCCCGAGGAAGCGGGGGCAGAGAGACCCAGTACTTC
d_gene: TRBD1; abundance: once; j_gene: TRBJ1-6; v_gene: TRBV30; CDR3aa: CAWSAGTARNSPLHF; CDR3nt: TGTGCCTGGAGTGCAGGGACAGCAAGAAATTCACCCCTCCACTTT
d_gene: .; abundance: .; j_gene: TRBJ1-5; v_gene: TRBV2; CDR3aa: CASSEGAGRGVNQPQHF; CDR3nt: TGTGCCAGCAGTGAAGGCGCTGGAAGAGGAGTCAATCAGCCCCAGCATTTT
d_gene: TRBD1; abundance: .; j_gene: TRBJ1-2; v_gene: TRBV7-3; CDR3aa: CASSPYRGTATWRYTF; CDR3nt: TGTGCCAGCAGCCCGTATAGGGGGACAGCTACCTGGCGCTACACCTTC
d_gene: TRBD1; abundance: .; j_gene: TRBJ2-5; v_gene: TRBV5-6; CDR3aa: CASRRRGLVQETQYF; CDR3nt: TGTGCCAGCAGACGCAGGGGGCTAGTTCAAGAGACCCAGTACTTC
d_gene: .; abundance: .; j_gene: TRBJ1-3; v_gene: TRBV9; CDR3aa: CASSVLPGSGNTIYF; CDR3nt: TGTGCCAGCAGCGTACTACCAGGGTCTGGAAACACCATATATTTT
d_gene: .; abundance: .; j_gene: TRBJ2-7; v_gene: TRBV10-2; CDR3aa: CASGDYPNSYEQYF; CDR3nt: TGCGCCAGCGGCGACTACCCCAACTCCTACGAGCAGTACTTC
d_gene: .; abundance: .; j_gene: TRBJ2-1; v_gene: TRBV11-2; CDR3aa: CASSLDRTGNEQFF; CDR3nt: TGTGCCAGCAGCTTAGATCGAACAGGGAATGAGCAGTTCTTC
d_gene: TRBD2; abundance: .; j_gene: TRBJ2-3; v_gene: TRBV7-3; CDR3aa: CASSLEASGGLDTQYF; CDR3nt: TGTGCCAGCAGCTTGGAGGCTAGCGGGGGTTTAGATACGCAGTATTTT
d_gene: .; abundance: .; j_gene: TRBJ2-1; v_gene: TRBV7-2; CDR3aa: CASSLDSSSYNEQFF; CDR3nt: TGTGCCAGCAGCCTCGACAGTAGCTCCTACAATGAGCAGTTCTTC
d_gene: .; abundance: .; j_gene: TRBJ1-3; v_gene: TRBV29-1; CDR3aa: CSVEATVGNTIYF; CDR3nt: TGCAGCGTTGAAGCGACAGTTGGAAACACCATATATTTT
d_gene: TRBD1; abundance: .; j_gene: TRBJ1-5; v_gene: TRBV25-1; CDR3aa: CASTDRGHQPQHF; CDR3nt: TGTGCCAGCACGGACAGGGGGCATCAGCCCCAGCATTTT
d_gene: .; abundance: .; j_gene: TRBJ1-3; v_gene: TRBV2; CDR3aa: CASRQVVSGNTIYF; CDR3nt: TGTGCCAGCAGACAGGTCGTCTCTGGAAACACCATATATTTT
d_gene: TRBD1; abundance: .; j_gene: TRBJ2-7; v_gene: TRBV7-3; CDR3aa: CASSPGGYEQYF; CDR3nt: TGTGCCAGCAGTCCAGGGGGCTACGAGCAGTACTTC
d_gene: .; abundance: .; j_gene: TRBJ1-1; v_gene: TRBV10-1; CDR3aa: CASSEGGGGVTEAFF; CDR3nt: TGCGCCAGCAGTGAAGGAGGAGGGGGGGTCACTGAAGCTTTCTTT